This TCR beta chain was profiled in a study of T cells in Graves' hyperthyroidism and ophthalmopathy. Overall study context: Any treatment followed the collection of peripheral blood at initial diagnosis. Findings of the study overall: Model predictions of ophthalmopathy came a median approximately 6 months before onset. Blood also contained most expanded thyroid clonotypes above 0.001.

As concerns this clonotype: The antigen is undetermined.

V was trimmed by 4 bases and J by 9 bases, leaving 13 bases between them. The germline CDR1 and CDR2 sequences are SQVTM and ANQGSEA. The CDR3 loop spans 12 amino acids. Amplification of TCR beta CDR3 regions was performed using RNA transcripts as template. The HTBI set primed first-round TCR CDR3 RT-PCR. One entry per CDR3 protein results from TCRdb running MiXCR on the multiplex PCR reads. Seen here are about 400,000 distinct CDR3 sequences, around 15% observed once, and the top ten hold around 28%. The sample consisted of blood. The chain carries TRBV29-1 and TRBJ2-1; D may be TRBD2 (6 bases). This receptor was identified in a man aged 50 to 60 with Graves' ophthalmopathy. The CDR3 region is CSVAVGRGEQFF. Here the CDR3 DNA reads TGCAGCGTTGCGGTCGGGAGAGGTGAGCAGTTCTTC.